What follows is one T cell receptor (beta chain) and its context. One base away lies a much larger clone, so this may be a sequencing read error. The data were obtained in a study of blood T cells in healthy people across ages. Study information: The capture of about one barcoded beta molecule per two T cells was achieved by template switching.

A second PCR, run for roughly 7 to 11 cycles, used a sample-barcoded 5' primer plus a J-beta primer mix. A minimum of 2.5 million CDR3-containing paired-end reads was obtained for each sample. In TCRdb, the 5' RACE reads were re-called with MiXCR into one record per CDR3 protein. There are roughly 680,000 distinct CDR3 sequences in the sample; more than 45% occur only once, and roughly 12% lies in the top ten. With 1 base clipped from V and 5 bases from J, the junction kept 11 bases outside the gene matches. CDR3 length equals 16 residues. CDR1 SGHRS and CDR2 YFSETQ come from the germline V gene. This clonotype was sampled from an elderly woman in good health. Sequenced sample: blood. The V call is TRBV5-1, the J call TRBJ2-5; 7 bases match TRBD2. The CDR3 region is CASSLSLREELETQYF. The CDR3 DNA sequence: TGCGCCAGCAGCTTGTCGCTACGGGAGGAGTTGGAGACCCAGTACTTC.